These T cell receptor beta chains were read from a single sample in a study of blood T cell repertoires in COVID-19. TCRdb keeps only in-frame clones here, not all; method: immunoSEQ multiplex PCR. The table includes around 150,000 clones, around 89% detected once. Sample: peripheral blood. The source is a human donor with COVID-19, enrolled during active disease. The donor label of this sample is uncertain. The CDR3 runs from the conserved cysteine through the conserved F or W.

v_call,j_call,cdr3_aa
TRBV6-2/TRBV6-3,TRBJ1-6,CASSAGTPGTSPLHF
TRBV21-1,TRBJ1-2,CASSTPTPGILYGYTF
TRBV9,TRBJ1-2,CASSARTVLSGGYTF
TRBV18,TRBJ1-2,CASSPRPQEEGYTF
TRBV6-5,TRBJ1-2,CASSRKTEANYGYTF
TRBV5-5,TRBJ2-1,CASSLWGGKHNEQFF
TRBV4-1,TRBJ1-2,CASSQEGSAYGYTF
TRBV20-1,TRBJ2-5,CSASGAGGPQTQYF
TRBV6-5,TRBJ1-4,CASRWTGGREKLFF
TRBV19,TRBJ1-1,CASGPGQMNTEAFF
TRBV12-3/TRBV12-4,TRBJ1-2,CASRSGANYGYTF
TRBV11-2,TRBJ1-1,CASRPSGGAPSTEAFF
TRBV4-2,TRBJ2-3,CASSGGGRAATDTQYF
TRBV2,TRBJ2-7,CASRQGRTGSVEQYF
TRBV2,TRBJ2-1,CASRVGTGGFVEQFF
TRBV7-9,TRBJ2-5,CASSLGLAGGQETQYF
TRBV9,TRBJ2-7,CASSVGPGSYEQYF
TRBV20-1,TRBJ2-7,CSARRGSEQYF
TRBV19,TRBJ2-2,CASRLQVNTGELFF
TRBV19,TRBJ2-2,CASSIGGGLAGAGELFF
TRBV7-9,TRBJ2-3,CASSGDTGADTQYF
TRBV5-4,TRBJ2-3,CASSLVSGGETDTQYF
TRBV11-3,TRBJ2-7,CASRFTSGSAYEQYF
TRBV7-2,TRBJ2-7,CASSTTGTYEQYF
TRBV3-1/TRBV3-2,TRBJ2-7,CASSQVVGGPMNEQYF
TRBV6-2/TRBV6-3,TRBJ1-6,CASSAFGGYNSPLHF
TRBV11-2,TRBJ2-4,CASSSRTGSPEKNIQYF
TRBV2,TRBJ1-1,CASSVPQGANTEAFF
TRBV4-1,TRBJ2-7,CASSQDSWQSYEQYF
TRBV28,TRBJ2-7,CATLIGQGARGEQYF
TRBV6-4,TRBJ2-1,CASSPQDRGTYNEQFF
TRBV28,TRBJ1-2,CASSFPQGSYGYTF
TRBV5-1,TRBJ2-7,CASSSRTASYEQYF
TRBV6-5,TRBJ2-2,CASSYLSGELFF
TRBV15,TRBJ2-5,CATSRGGQQETQYF
TRBV5-1,TRBJ1-4,CASSLAGGDEKLFF
TRBV5-1,TRBJ1-4,CASSSQGATNEKLFF
TRBV2,TRBJ1-5,CASSLLGASNQPQHF
TRBV3-1/TRBV3-2,TRBJ1-4,CASRIEGANEKLFF
TRBV6-6,TRBJ1-6,CASSYSFRVPLHF
TRBV7-6,TRBJ2-3,CASSFTSGGALDTQYF